The 23 T cell receptor beta chains given below trace back to one sample, sequenced in a study of T cell responses to AZD1222 COVID-19 vaccine. The repertoire was sequenced with immunoSEQ multiplex PCR; TCRdb's copy has only in-frame clones and lacks some. The sample consists of about 180,000 clones, 90% to 95% of them appearing once. This specimen consisted of peripheral blood, obtained 28 days after the second dose of the MenACWY control vaccine. The receptors derive from an adult who received the MenACWY meningococcal vaccine as a control.

This chain links TRBV7-2 with TRBJ1-2; perhaps TRBD1 as D (6 bases). The V end lost 1 base, the J end lost 8 bases, and 8 bases lay between the germline ends. CDR1 is SGHTA, CDR2 FQGNSA, per germline. The CDR3 is 12 residues long. For the CDR3, the DNA is TGTGCCAGCAGCTTAGAGACAGGCGGCTACACCTTC. Amino acid sequence: CASSLETGGYTF.

V is TRBV10-3 and J is TRBJ1-2; 8 bases align to TRBD1. The CDR3 consists of 14 residues. The germline V gene has CDR1 ENHRY and CDR2 SYGVKD. With 5 bases clipped from V and 4 bases from J, the junction kept 6 bases outside the gene matches. In DNA form, the CDR3 reads TGTGCCATCAGTAACGGACAGGGTGGCTATGGCTACACCTTC. Protein: CAISNGQGGYGYTF.

The chain links TRBV7-8 to TRBJ2-2, with 10 bases fitting TRBD2. The trim removed 4 bases at V and 2 bases at J, leaving 4 bases unmatched. This CDR3 is built from 16 residues. Germline CDR1 is SGHVS and CDR2 is FQNEAQ. Here the CDR3 reads CASSSRTSGNTGELFF. DNA for the CDR3: TGTGCCAGCAGCTCCAGGACTAGCGGAAACACCGGGGAGCTGTTTTTT.

J is TRBJ2-7 and V is TRBV19, with a possible D match to TRBD1 (6 bases). CDR1 LNHDA and CDR2 SQIVND come from the germline V gene (reference sequence). V was shortened by 6 bases and J by 1 base, with 16 bases between the two germline ends. This CDR3 is 15 amino acids long. Here the CDR3 reads CASRQSTGQSYEQYF. In DNA, the CDR3 is TGTGCCAGTAGACAATCCACAGGGCAGTCCTACGAGCAGTACTTC. Drawing the rest from reference TRBV19 and TRBJ2-7, the complete variable domain is DGGITQSPKYLFRKEGQNVTLSCEQNLNHDAMYWYRQDPGQGLRLIYYSQIVNDFQKGDIAEGYSVSREKKESFPLTVTSAQKNPTAFYLCASRQSTGQSYEQYFGPGTRLTVT.

V usage is TRBV7-8 and J usage is TRBJ1-2; a possible D gene is TRBD1 (6 bases). Trimming stripped 5 bases from V and 2 bases from J, with 9 bases between. This CDR3 has 13 amino acids. The germline gives CDR1 SGHVS, CDR2 FQNEAQ. As DNA, the CDR3 is TGTGCCAGCAGCGCAGGGGCGAACTATGGCTACACCTTC. It is translated as CASSAGANYGYTF.

The chain couples TRBV2 to TRBJ2-5, with D possibly being TRBD2 (6 bases). Germline V lookup: CDR1 SNHLY, CDR2 FYNNEI. V dropped 7 bases and J dropped 4 bases, with 16 bases sitting between them. CDR3 size: 14 residues. The DNA for the CDR3 is TGTGCCAGCACCTGGGGGAGGTCTAGAGAGACCCAGTACTTC. This gives the protein CASTWGRSRETQYF. Full variable domain (missing parts from reference TRBV2 and TRBJ2-5): EPEVTQTPSHQVTQMGQEVILRCVPISNHLYFYWYRQILGQKVEFLVSFYNNEISEKSEIFDDQFSVERPDGSNFTLKIRSTKLEDSAMYFCASTWGRSRETQYFGPGTRLLVL.

This clone was counted only a few times. CDR3 region: CASSQDLRTGTSPLHF. As DNA, the CDR3 is TGCGCCAGCAGCCAAGATCTGAGGACAGGGACTTCACCCCTCCACTTT. The V gene is TRBV4-1, the J gene TRBJ1-6, with TRBD1 matching over 8 bases. J gave up 9 bases and V 0 bases, and 7 bases lay outside the gene matches. The V gene's germline CDR1 is MGHRA and CDR2 YSYEKL. The CDR3 runs 16 residues.

The V and J genes are TRBV10-3 and TRBJ1-5; 7 bases line up with TRBD1. With 6 bases clipped from V and 2 bases from J, the junction kept 13 bases outside the gene matches. The V gene's germline CDR1 is ENHRY and CDR2 SYGVKD. The length of the CDR3 is 17 residues. Here the CDR3 DNA reads TGTGCCATCAGCGCTCACTCGACAGGGATGGGCAATCAGCCCCAGCATTTT. Protein product: CAISAHSTGMGNQPQHF.

The chain employs TRBV11-3 and TRBJ1-2; D is undetermined. Germline assignment: CDR1 SGHNT and CDR2 YENEEA. The CDR3 runs 13 residues. V dropped 1 base and J dropped 6 bases, with 9 bases sitting between them. CDR3 residues: CASSLGAADGYTF. Here the CDR3 DNA reads TGTGCCAGCAGCTTAGGTGCGGCTGATGGCTACACCTTC.

The V and J genes are TRBV19 and TRBJ1-1, with 7 bases lining up with TRBD1. CDR1 and CDR2 from the germline V gene are LNHDA and SQIVND (reference sequence). The V and J ends lost 6 bases and 1 base, in that order; junction bases with no gene match: 5. CDR3 length equals 14 residues. CDR3 in DNA: TGTGCCAGTAGGGGGGACAGAGCGAACACTGAAGCTTTCTTT. Protein: CASRGDRANTEAFF.

Note on this clone: At one boundary the junction diverges from the germline segment, which might be a read error. This chain connects TRBV6-5 to TRBJ1-1; D perhaps matches TRBD1 (5 bases). In germline, CDR1 is MNHEY, CDR2 SVGAGI. This CDR3 is 13 amino acids long. CDR3 sequence (DNA): TGTGCCAGCAGGTACTCAGGGAAGGCTGAAGCTTTCTTT. Protein product: CASRYSGKAEAFF.

The genes are TRBV7-2 and TRBJ2-3, with a weak D call TRBD2 (6 bases). CDR1 and CDR2 (germline): SGHTA, FQGNSA. This CDR3 has 16 residues. With 6 bases removed from V and 4 bases from J, the gap between germline ends came to 20 bases. The CDR3 is CASSKGAGRPADTQYF. The CDR3 nucleotides read TGTGCCAGCAGTAAAGGGGCAGGGAGGCCAGCAGATACGCAGTATTTT.

This clone was found once. This chain uses TRBV18 with TRBJ1-1, with a possible D match to TRBD1 (5 bases). The CDR3 totals 13 residues. Germline V gives CDR1 KGHSH, CDR2 LQKENI. V dropped 3 bases and J dropped 4 bases, with 9 bases sitting between them. The CDR3 coding sequence is TGTGCCAGCTCACCCCAGGGACGCACTGAAGCTTTCTTT. Encoded protein: CASSPQGRTEAFF.

As to this clone: The sample holds other DNA sequences that translate to the same CDR3. J is TRBJ2-7 and V is TRBV3-1 (or the pseudogene TRBV3-2); 7 bases are a match to TRBD1. Trimming cost V 4 bases and J 3 bases; bases outside gene matches: 0. CDR1 is LGHDT and CDR2 is YNNKEL in the germline V gene (reference sequence). This CDR3 is built from 12 residues. CDR3: CASSPGGYEQYF. CDR3 sequence (DNA): TGTGCCAGCAGCCCAGGGGGCTACGAGCAGTACTTC.

The chain combines TRBV20-1 with TRBJ1-5; D is unclear. CDR3 length: 13 amino acids. The germline gives CDR1 DFQATT, CDR2 SNEGSKA (reference sequence). The ends were cut back, 3 bases at V and 1 base at J, with 7 bases in the middle. The CDR3 DNA is TGCAGTGCTAGTCGGGAGAGCAATCAGCCCCAGCATTTT. Translating gives CSASRESNQPQHF.

The rearrangement links TRBV18 to TRBJ1-4; D uncertain. CDR1 KGHSH and CDR2 LQKENI come from the germline V gene. This CDR3 is built from 13 residues. The V end lost 2 bases, the J end lost 6 bases, and 7 bases lay between the germline ends. The CDR3 DNA follows: TGTGCCAGCTCACCATACAGAGATGAAAAACTGTTTTTT. It specifies CASSPYRDEKLFF.

The CDR3 region has the DNA TGCGCCAGCAGCTTGGGTTCGACAGCCTGGGAGCAGTACTTC. This translates into CASSLGSTAWEQYF. V and J are TRBV5-1 and TRBJ2-7; D is perhaps TRBD1 (5 bases). The CDR3 has 14 amino acids. The V gene's germline CDR1 is SGHRS and CDR2 YFSETQ. The V end lost 0 bases, the J end lost 7 bases, and 14 bases lay between the germline ends. Full variable domain (remainder filled in from reference TRBV5-1 and TRBJ2-7): KAGVTQTPRYLIKTRGQQVTLSCSPISGHRSVSWYQQTPGQGLQFLFEYFSETQRNKGNFPGRFSGRQFSNSRSEMNVSTLELGDSALYLCASSLGSTAWEQYFGPGTRLTVT.

The J gene is TRBJ2-3, the V gene TRBV5-1; the D is unclear. The germline V and J ends were trimmed by 2 bases and 2 bases, with 12 bases remaining between them. The germline V gene has CDR1 SGHRS and CDR2 YFSETQ. The CDR3 has 15 amino acids. This CDR3 reads CASSFRAPATDTQYF. CDR3 DNA sequence: TGCGCCAGCAGCTTCCGAGCCCCAGCCACAGATACGCAGTATTTT.

The chain employs TRBV3-1 (or the pseudogene TRBV3-2) and TRBJ1-3; 8 positions match TRBD1. This CDR3 region has 17 residues. V lost 3 bases and J lost 5; bases outside the gene matches: 12. Germline assignment: CDR1 LGHDT and CDR2 YNNKEL (reference sequence). CDR3 sequence reads: CASSHGLTGVGRNTIYF. The CDR3 DNA reads as TGTGCCAGCAGCCACGGCTTGACAGGGGTAGGGAGAAACACCATATATTTT.

The chain has TRBV6-1 and TRBJ1-1; tentatively, D is TRBD1 (6 bases). The germline V gene has CDR1 MNHNS and CDR2 SASEGT. The CDR3 consists of 15 residues. The V gene lost 1 base and the J gene lost 11 bases, with 20 bases spanning the gap. CDR3 in DNA: TGTGCCAGCAGTGAAGAAGGCAGGGGCCCTCGTAGGGCTTTCTTT. This encodes CASSEEGRGPRRAFF.

V is TRBV7-2 and J is TRBJ1-3; no reliable D call. Deletions cut 6 bases from V and 8 bases from J, with 17 bases between. CDR3 length: 14 residues. From germline, CDR1 is SGHTA and CDR2 FQGNSA. CDR3 DNA: TGTGCCAGCAGTCATTCAAATCATAGGGACACCATATATTTT. It yields the protein CASSHSNHRDTIYF.

The chain couples TRBV2 to TRBJ2-7; perhaps TRBD2 as D (6 bases). Germline assignment: CDR1 SNHLY and CDR2 FYNNEI. This CDR3 region has 15 residues. Trimming pared 1 base from V and 4 bases from J, leaving 14 bases between. CDR3 sequence reads: CASSEGGIAAYEQYF. In nucleotides, the CDR3 is TGTGCCAGCAGTGAAGGGGGTATAGCGGCGTACGAGCAGTACTTC.

V usage is TRBV18 and J usage is TRBJ2-2, with TRBD2 identical over 11 bases. CDR1 is KGHSH, CDR2 LQKENI, per germline. V lost 0 bases, J lost 4 bases, and 1 base stayed unmatched. This CDR3 spans 16 amino acids. In nucleotides, the CDR3 is TGTGCCAGCTCACCACCCCTAGCGGGGGGCACCGGGGAGCTGTTTTTT. Its translation is CASSPPLAGGTGELFF.